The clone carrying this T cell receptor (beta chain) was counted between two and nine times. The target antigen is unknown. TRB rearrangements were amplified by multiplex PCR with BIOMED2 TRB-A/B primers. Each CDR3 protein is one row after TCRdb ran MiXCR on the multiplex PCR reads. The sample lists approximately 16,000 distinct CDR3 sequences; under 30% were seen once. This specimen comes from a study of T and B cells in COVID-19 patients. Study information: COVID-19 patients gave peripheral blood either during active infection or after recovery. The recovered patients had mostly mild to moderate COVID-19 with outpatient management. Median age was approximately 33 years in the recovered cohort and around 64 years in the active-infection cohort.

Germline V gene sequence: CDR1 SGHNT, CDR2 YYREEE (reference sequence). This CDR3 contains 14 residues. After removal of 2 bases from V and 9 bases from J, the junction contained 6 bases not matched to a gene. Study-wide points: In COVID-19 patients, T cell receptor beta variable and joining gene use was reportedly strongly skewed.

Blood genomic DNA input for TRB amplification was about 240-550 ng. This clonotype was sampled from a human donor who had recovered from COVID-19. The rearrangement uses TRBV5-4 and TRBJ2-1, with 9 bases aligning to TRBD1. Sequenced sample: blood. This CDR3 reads CASSFGTGRSEQFF. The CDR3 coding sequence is TGTGCCAGCAGCTTTGGGACAGGGAGGAGTGAGCAGTTCTTC.